This T cell receptor (beta chain) was retrieved from a study of beta chain features in type 1 diabetes. Study context: Fewer than 140,000,000 sorted cells were examined across all samples. Study conclusions and caveats: Among all four CD4+ subsets, Type 1 diabetes patients had TCRB CDR3s that were moderately but significantly shorter. Among type 1 diabetes patients, VDJ junctions had fewer insertions and more deletions.

Trimming removed 4 bases at V and 2 bases at J, with 13 bases between. In germline, CDR1 is SGHKS, CDR2 YYEKEE (reference sequence). The CDR3 contains 14 residues. For this clone: The antigen is undetermined.

Of the isolated RNA, all was reverse transcribed, and so the sequenced material was expressed TCRB transcripts. Assay: immunoSEQ multiplex PCR; the TCRdb copy retains only in-frame clones and omits some. The repertoire holds tens of thousands of clones, with roughly 70% as singletons. The sequence came from a man aged 30-40 years with type 1 diabetes. Some clones in this sample may be carry-over from other donors' samples. The sample consisted of Tregs from blood. The J gene is TRBJ2-7, the V gene TRBV5-5; D is possibly TRBD1 (5 bases). CDR3 DNA sequence: TGTGCCAGCAGCCCTTGGGGCGAAGCCTACGAGCAGTACTTC. Its protein product is CASSPWGEAYEQYF. The variable domain in full, with the rest retrieved from reference TRBV5-5 and TRBJ2-7, is DAGVTQSPTHLIKTRGQQVTLRCSPISGHKSVSWYQQVLGQGPQFIFQYYEKEERGRGNFPDRFSARQFPNYSSELNVNALLLGDSALYLCASSPWGEAYEQYFGPGTRLTVT.